Described below is a single T cell receptor beta chain sequence and its context. The antigen remains undetermined. V was cut by 4 bases and J by 1 base, with 8 bases left in between. Germline CDR1 reads MDHEN; CDR2 reads SYDVKM. The CDR3 runs to 14 residues. The record originates from a study of cytomegalovirus exposure and HLA in healthy donors. The protocol was immunoSEQ multiplex PCR, while the TCRdb copy is restricted to in-frame clones and leaves out a portion. The table has 170,000 or so clones, 85% seen once. Study observations and caveats: Most observed TCR sequences were rare, whereas some public TCRs were detected in many donors. Among TCR beta chains, those listed as cytomegalovirus-associated numbered some 170.

The sequencing input was PBMCs. The clonotype was recovered from a young man in good health and CMV-seropositive. The chain uses TRBV28 and TRBJ1-5; D may be TRBD1 (5 bases). The chain's CDR3 is CASSSDTSNQPQHF. CDR3 sequence (DNA): TGTGCCAGCAGTTCGGACACGAGCAATCAGCCCCAGCATTTT.